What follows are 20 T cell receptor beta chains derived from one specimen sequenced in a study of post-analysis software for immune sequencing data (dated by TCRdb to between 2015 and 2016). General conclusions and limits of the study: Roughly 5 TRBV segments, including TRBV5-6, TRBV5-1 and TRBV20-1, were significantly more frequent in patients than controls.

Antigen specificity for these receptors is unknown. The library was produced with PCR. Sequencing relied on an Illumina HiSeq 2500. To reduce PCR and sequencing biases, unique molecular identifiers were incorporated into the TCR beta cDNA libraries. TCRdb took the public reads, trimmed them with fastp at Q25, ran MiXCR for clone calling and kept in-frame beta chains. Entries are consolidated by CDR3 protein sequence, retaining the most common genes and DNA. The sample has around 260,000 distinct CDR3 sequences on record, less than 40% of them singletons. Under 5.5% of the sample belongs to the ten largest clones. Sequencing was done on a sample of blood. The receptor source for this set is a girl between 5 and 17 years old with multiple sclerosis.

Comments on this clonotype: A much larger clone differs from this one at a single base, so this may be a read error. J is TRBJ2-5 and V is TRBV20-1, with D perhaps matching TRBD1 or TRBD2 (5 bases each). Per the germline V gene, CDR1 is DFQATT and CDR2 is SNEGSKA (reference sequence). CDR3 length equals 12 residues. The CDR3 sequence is CSAGTEVNEQYF. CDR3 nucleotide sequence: TGCAGCGCCGGGACCGAAGTCAATGAGCAGTACTTC.

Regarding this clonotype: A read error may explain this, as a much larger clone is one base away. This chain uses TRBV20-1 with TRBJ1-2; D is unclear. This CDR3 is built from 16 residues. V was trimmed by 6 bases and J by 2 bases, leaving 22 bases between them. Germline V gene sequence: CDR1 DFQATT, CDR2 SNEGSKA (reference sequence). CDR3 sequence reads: CSALQTHGLRNYGYTF. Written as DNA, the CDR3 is TGCAGTGCGCTTCAGACACATGGCCTCAGGAACTATGGCTACACCTTC.

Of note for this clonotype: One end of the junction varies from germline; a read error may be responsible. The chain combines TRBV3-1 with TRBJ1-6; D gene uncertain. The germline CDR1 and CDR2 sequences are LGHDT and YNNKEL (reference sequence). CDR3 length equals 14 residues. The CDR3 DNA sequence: TGTGCCAGCAGCCAAGGGGCAGATAATTCACCCCCCCACTTT. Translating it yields CASSQGADNSPPHF.

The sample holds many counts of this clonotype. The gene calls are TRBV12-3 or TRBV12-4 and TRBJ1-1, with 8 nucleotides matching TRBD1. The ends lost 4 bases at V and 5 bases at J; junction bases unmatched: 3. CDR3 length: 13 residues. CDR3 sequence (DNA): TGTGCCAGCAGTTCCCACAGGGGGACTGAAGCTTTCTTT. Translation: CASSSHRGTEAFF.

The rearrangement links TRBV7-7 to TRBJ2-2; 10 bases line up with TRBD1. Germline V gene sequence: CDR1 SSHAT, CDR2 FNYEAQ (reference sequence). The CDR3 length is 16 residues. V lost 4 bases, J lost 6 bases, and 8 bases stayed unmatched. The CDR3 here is CASSSAGQGVPGELFF. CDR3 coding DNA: TGTGCCAGCAGCTCGGCTGGACAGGGGGTGCCCGGGGAGCTGTTTTTT.

CDR3 DNA sequence: TGTGCCACCAGCGGCTTGACTGCCGGGGAGCTGTTTTTT. Residues: CATSGLTAGELFF. V and J are TRBV15 and TRBJ2-2; D remains ambiguous. The CDR3 runs to 13 residues. The V gene's germline CDR1 is LNHNV and CDR2 YYDKDF (reference sequence). Trimming removed 5 bases from V and 6 bases from J, with 10 bases in between.

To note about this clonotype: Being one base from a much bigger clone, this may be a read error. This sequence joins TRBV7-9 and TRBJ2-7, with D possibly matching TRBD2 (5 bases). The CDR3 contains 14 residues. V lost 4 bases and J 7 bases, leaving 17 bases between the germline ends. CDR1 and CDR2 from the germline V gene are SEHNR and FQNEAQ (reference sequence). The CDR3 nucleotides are TGTGCCAGCAGCTCTAGCCGTTCCTACAATGAGCAGTACTTC. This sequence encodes CASSSSRSYNEQYF.

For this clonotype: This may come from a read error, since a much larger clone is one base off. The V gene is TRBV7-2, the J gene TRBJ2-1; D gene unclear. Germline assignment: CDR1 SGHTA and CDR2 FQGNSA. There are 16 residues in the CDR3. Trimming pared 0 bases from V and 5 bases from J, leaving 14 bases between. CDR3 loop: CASSLAGSGTNNEQFF. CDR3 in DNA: TGTGCCAGCAGCTTAGCGGGAAGTGGCACCAACAATGAGCAGTTCTTC.

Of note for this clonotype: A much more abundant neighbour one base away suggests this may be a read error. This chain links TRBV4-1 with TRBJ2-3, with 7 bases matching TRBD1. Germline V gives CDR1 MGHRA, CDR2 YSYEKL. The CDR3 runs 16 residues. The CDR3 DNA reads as TGCGCCAGCAGCCAAGGTCGAGGGGGCGGCCCAGATACGCGGTATTTT. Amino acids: CASSQGRGGGPDTRYF.

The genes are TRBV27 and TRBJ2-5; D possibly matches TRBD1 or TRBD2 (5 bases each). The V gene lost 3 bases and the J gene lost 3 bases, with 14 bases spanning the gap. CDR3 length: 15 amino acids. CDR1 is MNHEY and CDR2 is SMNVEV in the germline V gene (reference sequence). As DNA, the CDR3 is TGTGCCAGCAGTTTCGTCGGGACGGTCGAAGAGACCCAGTACTTC. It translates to CASSFVGTVEETQYF.

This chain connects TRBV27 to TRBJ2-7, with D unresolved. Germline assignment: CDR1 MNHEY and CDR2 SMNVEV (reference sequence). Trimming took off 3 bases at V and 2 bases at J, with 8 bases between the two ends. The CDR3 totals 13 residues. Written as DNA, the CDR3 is TGTGCCAGCAGTTTCGGCAGTGCCTACGAGCAGTACTTC. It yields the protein CASSFGSAYEQYF.

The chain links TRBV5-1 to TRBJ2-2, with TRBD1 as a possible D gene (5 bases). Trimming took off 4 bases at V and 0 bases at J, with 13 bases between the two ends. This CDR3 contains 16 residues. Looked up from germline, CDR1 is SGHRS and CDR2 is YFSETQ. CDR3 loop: CASSPATATNTGELFF. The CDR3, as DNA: TGCGCCAGCAGCCCCGCGACAGCGACGAACACCGGGGAGCTGTTTTTT. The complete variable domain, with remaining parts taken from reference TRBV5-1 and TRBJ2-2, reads KAGVTQTPRYLIKTRGQQVTLSCSPISGHRSVSWYQQTPGQGLQFLFEYFSETQRNKGNFPGRFSGRQFSNSRSEMNVSTLELGDSALYLCASSPATATNTGELFFGEGSRLTVL.

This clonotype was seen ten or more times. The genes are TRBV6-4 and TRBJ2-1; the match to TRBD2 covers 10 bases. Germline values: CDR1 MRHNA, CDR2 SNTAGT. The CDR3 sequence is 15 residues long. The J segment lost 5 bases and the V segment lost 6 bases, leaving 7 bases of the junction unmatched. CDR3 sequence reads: CASSTLAGSNNEQFF. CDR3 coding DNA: TGTGCCAGCAGCACACTAGCGGGGAGCAACAATGAGCAGTTCTTC.

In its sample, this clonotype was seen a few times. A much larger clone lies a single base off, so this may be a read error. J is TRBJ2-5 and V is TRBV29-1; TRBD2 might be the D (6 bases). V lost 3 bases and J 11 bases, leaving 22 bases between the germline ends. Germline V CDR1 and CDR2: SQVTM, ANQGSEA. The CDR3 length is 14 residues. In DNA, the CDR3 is TGCAGCGTTGATCGGGCTAGCGCGGGCAATGAGCAGTACTTC. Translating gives CSVDRASAGNEQYF.

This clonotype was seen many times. CDR3 region: CSASFSWGAGRGRYEQFF. The CDR3 coding sequence is TGCAGTGCTAGTTTCAGTTGGGGGGCTGGCAGGGGGCGGTATGAGCAGTTCTTC. The chain combines TRBV20-1 with TRBJ2-1, with 8 bases that match TRBD1. The CDR3 has 18 residues. Germline values: CDR1 DFQATT, CDR2 SNEGSKA (reference sequence). The ends lost 3 bases at V and 8 bases at J; junction bases unmatched: 21.

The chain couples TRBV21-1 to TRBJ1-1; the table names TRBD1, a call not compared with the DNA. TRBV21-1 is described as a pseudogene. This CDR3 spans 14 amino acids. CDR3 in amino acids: CASSKPGEPTEAFF. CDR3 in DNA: TGTGCCAGCAGCAAACCCGGGGAACCCACTGAAGCTTTCTTT.

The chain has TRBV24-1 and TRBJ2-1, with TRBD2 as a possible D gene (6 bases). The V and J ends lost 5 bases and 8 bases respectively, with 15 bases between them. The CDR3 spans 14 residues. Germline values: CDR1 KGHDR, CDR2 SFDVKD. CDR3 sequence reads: CATSGGLWGDEQFF. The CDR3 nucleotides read TGTGCCACCAGTGGGGGACTTTGGGGCGATGAGCAGTTCTTC.

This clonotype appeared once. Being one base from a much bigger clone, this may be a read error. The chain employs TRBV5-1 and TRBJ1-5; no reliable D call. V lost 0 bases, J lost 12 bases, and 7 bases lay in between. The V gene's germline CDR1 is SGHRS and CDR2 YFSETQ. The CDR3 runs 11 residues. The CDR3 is CASSLEGSQHF. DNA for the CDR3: TGCGCCAGCAGCTTGGAGGGTAGCCAGCATTTT.

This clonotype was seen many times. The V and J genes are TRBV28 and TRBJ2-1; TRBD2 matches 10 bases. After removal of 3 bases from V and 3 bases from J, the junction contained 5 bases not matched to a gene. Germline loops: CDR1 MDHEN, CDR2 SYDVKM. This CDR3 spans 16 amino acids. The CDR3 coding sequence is TGTGCCAGCAGTTTGCCTAGCGGGAGCTTCTACAATGAGCAGTTCTTC. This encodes CASSLPSGSFYNEQFF. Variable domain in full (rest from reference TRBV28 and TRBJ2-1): DVKVTQSSRYLVKRTGEKVFLECVQDMDHENMFWYRQDPGLGLRLIYFSYDVKMKEKGDIPEGYSVSREKKERFSLILESASTNQTSMYLCASSLPSGSFYNEQFFGPGTRLTVL.

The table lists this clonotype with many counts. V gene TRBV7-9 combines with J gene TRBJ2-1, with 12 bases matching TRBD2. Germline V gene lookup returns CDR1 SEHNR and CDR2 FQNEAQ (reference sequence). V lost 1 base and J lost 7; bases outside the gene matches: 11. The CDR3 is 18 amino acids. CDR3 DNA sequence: TGTGCCAGCAGCTTAGAGTCCATACTAGCGGGAGGAGTAAATGAGCAGTTCTTC. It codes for CASSLESILAGGVNEQFF.